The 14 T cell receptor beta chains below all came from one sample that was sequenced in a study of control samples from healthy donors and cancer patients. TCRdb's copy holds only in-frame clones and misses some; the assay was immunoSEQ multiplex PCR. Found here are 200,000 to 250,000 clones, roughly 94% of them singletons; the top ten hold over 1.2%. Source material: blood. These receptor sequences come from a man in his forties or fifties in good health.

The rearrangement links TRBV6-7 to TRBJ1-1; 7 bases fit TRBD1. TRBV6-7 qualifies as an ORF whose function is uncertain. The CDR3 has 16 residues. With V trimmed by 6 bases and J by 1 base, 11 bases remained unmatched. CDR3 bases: TGTGCCAGCAGCCCCACGGAGGGACAGACGAACACTGAAGCTTTCTTT. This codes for CASSPTEGQTNTEAFF.

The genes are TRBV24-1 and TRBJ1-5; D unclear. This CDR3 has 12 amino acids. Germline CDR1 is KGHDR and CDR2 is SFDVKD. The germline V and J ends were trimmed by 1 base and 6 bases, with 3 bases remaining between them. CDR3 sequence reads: CATSDFSQPQHF. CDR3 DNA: TGTGCCACCAGTGATTTTAGTCAGCCCCAGCATTTT.

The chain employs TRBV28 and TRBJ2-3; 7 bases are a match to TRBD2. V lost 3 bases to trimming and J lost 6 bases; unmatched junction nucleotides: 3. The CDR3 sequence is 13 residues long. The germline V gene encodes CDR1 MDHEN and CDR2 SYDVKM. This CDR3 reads CASSFGGRDTQYF. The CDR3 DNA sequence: TGTGCCAGCAGTTTCGGGGGGAGGGATACGCAGTATTTT.

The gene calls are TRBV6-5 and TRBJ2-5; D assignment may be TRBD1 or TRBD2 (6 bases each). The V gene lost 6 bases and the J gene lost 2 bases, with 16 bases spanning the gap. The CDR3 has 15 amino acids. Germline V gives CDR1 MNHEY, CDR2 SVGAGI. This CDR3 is CASRAWGAFQETQYF. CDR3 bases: TGTGCCAGCAGGGCCTGGGGGGCGTTTCAAGAGACCCAGTACTTC.

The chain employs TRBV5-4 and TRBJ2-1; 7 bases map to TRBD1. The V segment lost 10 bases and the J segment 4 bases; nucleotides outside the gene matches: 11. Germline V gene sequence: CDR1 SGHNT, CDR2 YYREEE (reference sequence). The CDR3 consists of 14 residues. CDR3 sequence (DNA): TGTGCCTCAACTCCAGGGGGATATTACAATGAGCAGTTCTTC. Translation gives CASTPGGYYNEQFF.

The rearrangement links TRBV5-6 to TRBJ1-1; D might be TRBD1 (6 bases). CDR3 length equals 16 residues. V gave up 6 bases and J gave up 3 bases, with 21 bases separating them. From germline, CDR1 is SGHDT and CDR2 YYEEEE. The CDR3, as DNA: TGTGCCAGCATGCCCGGGGGGGGCGCAAAGGACACTGAAGCTTTCTTT. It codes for CASMPGGGAKDTEAFF. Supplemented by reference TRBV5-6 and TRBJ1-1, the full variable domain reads DAGVTQSPTHLIKTRGQQVTLRCSPKSGHDTVSWYQQALGQGPQFIFQYYEEEERQRGNFPDRFSGHQFPNYSSELNVNALLLGDSALYLCASMPGGGAKDTEAFFGQGTRLTVV.

CDR3 nucleotide sequence: TGTGCCAGCAGTCCCAGGCTCGAGCGGGGCACAGATACGCAGTATTTT. This codes for CASSPRLERGTDTQYF. The chain couples TRBV28 to TRBJ2-3, with a weak D call TRBD2 (6 bases). The length of the CDR3 is 16 residues. V was trimmed by 5 bases and J by 1 base, leaving 16 bases between them. CDR1 and CDR2 from the germline V gene are MDHEN and SYDVKM.

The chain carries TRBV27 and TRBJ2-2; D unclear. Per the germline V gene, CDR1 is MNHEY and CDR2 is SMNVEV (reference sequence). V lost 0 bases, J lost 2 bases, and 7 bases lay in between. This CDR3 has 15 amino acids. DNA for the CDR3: TGTGCCAGCAGTTTATCGATTCTAAACACCGGGGAGCTGTTTTTT. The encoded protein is CASSLSILNTGELFF.

The CDR3 DNA is TGTGCCAGCAGAGGGAGACAGGGCCAACTCTCCGGCCAGCCCCAGCATTTT. Residues: CASRGRQGQLSGQPQHF. The V and J genes are TRBV28 and TRBJ1-5, with 7 bases that match TRBD1. This CDR3 has 17 amino acids. Per the germline V gene, CDR1 is MDHEN and CDR2 is SYDVKM. Trimming took 6 bases from V and 7 from J; bases not matched to a gene: 18.

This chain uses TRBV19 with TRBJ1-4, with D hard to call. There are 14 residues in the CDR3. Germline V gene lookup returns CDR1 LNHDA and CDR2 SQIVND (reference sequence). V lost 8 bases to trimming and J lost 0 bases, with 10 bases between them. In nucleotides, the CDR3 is TGTGCCAGTGGACGGGTATCAACTAATGAAAAACTGTTTTTT. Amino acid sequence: CASGRVSTNEKLFF. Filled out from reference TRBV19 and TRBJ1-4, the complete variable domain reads DGGITQSPKYLFRKEGQNVTLSCEQNLNHDAMYWYRQDPGQGLRLIYYSQIVNDFQKGDIAEGYSVSREKKESFPLTVTSAQKNPTAFYLCASGRVSTNEKLFFGSGTQLSVL.

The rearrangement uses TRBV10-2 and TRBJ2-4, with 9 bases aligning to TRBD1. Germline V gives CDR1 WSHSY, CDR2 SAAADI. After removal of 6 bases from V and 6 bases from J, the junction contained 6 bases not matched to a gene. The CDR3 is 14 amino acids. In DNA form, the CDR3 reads TGCGCCAGCAGGACCACAGGGGGCACAAACATTCAGTACTTC. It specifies CASRTTGGTNIQYF.

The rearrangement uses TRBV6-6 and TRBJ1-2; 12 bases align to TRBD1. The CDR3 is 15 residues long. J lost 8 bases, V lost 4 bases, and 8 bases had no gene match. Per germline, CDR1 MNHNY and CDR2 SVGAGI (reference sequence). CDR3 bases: TGTGCCAGCAGTTCCACGGGACAGGGGGCTGCGGGCTACACCTTC. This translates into CASSSTGQGAAGYTF.

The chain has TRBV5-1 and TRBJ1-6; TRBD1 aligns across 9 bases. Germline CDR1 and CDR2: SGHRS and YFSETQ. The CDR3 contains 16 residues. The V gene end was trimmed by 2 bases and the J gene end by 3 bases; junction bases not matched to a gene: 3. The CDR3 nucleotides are TGCGCCAGCAGCTTAGGACAGGGGAGCTATAATTCACCCCTCCACTTT. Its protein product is CASSLGQGSYNSPLHF.

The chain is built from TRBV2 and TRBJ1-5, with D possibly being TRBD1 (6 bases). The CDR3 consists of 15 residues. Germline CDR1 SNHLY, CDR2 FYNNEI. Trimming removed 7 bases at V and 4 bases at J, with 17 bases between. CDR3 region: CASKRGEGGNQPQHF. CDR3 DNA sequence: TGTGCCAGCAAGAGGGGGGAGGGTGGAAATCAGCCCCAGCATTTT.